This is a list of T cell receptor beta chains from one sample in a study of OX40 agonist ivuxolimab in advanced cancers. Assay: immunoSEQ multiplex PCR; the TCRdb copy retains only in-frame clones and omits some. The table includes some 15,000 clones, less than 90% detected once. The input for sequencing was CD4+ or CD8+ T cells sorted from blood, taken in a trial of the OX40 agonist ivuxolimab. The receptors stem from an adult with an advanced solid tumor such as melanoma, head and neck, liver or kidney cancer. Both conserved end residues are part of each CDR3. A D gene is named only where the DNA matches it firmly. Size is stated for part of the rows, as once, few or many counts, or as a class when the clone is expanded.

d_gene,abundance,j_gene,v_gene,CDR3aa,CDR3nt
.,.,TRBJ1-1,TRBV5-1,CASSLGTAGRPEAFF,TGCGCCAGCAGCTTGGGTACCGCAGGCCGTCCAGAAGCTTTCTTT
.,.,TRBJ2-7,TRBV23-1,CAIPTEAPYEQYF,TGCGCCATCCCGACAGAGGCTCCCTACGAGCAGTACTTC
.,.,TRBJ1-5,TRBV29-1,CSVLSGNQPQHF,TGCAGCGTTTTATCAGGCAATCAGCCCCAGCATTTT
.,.,TRBJ2-5,TRBV18,CASSPGSVAGETQYF,TGTGCCAGCTCACCAGGGTCAGTCGCAGGGGAGACCCAGTACTTC
.,.,TRBJ1-6,TRBV5-1,CASSLEASSDNSPLHF,TGCGCCAGCAGCTTGGAGGCCAGCTCGGATAATTCACCCCTCCACTTT
.,.,TRBJ1-6,TRBV7-6,CASSLGNSPLHF,TGTGCCAGCAGCTTAGGGAATTCACCCCTCCACTTT
TRBD2,.,TRBJ2-5,TRBV30,CAWSVGREGTQYF,TGTGCCTGGAGTGTCGGACGGGAGGGGACCCAGTACTTC
.,.,TRBJ1-4,TRBV23-1,CASSQSESAATNEKLFF,TGCGCCAGCAGTCAGTCGGAGTCGGCAGCAACTAATGAAAAACTGTTTTTT
.,.,TRBJ1-1,TRBV5-5,CASSPWRGLAFF,TGTGCCAGCAGCCCGTGGCGGGGTCTAGCTTTCTTT
.,.,TRBJ2-7,TRBV7-8,CASSLESSYEQYF,TGTGCCAGCAGCTTGGAGAGTAGCTACGAGCAGTACTTC
.,once,TRBJ2-6,TRBV10-3,CAISQSRGSGANVLTF,TGTGCCATCAGTCAGAGTAGAGGCTCTGGGGCCAACGTCCTGACTTTC
.,.,TRBJ2-7,TRBV7-2,CASRESPAYEQYF,TGTGCCAGTCGGGAGTCCCCCGCCTACGAGCAGTACTTC
TRBD1,.,TRBJ1-1,TRBV6-5,CASRKLQGRTEAFF,TGTGCCAGCAGGAAATTACAGGGGCGCACTGAAGCTTTCTTT
.,.,TRBJ2-3,TRBV7-9,CASSFGGAADTQYF,TGTGCCAGCAGCTTTGGGGGTGCGGCAGATACGCAGTATTTT
.,.,TRBJ2-7,TRBV15,CATSREGQGKHEQYF,TGTGCCACCAGCAGAGAGGGGCAGGGCAAACACGAGCAGTACTTC
.,.,TRBJ2-7,TRBV30,CAWSLDPLYEQYF,TGTGCCTGGAGTCTAGATCCGCTCTACGAGCAGTACTTC
.,.,TRBJ2-3,TRBV7-3,CASQRGLSTDTQYF,TGTGCCAGCCAAAGGGGACTCAGCACAGATACGCAGTATTTT
.,once,TRBJ2-2,TRBV7-8,CASSLLSGTGELFF,TGTGCCAGCAGCTTACTCTCGGGCACCGGGGAGCTGTTTTTT
.,.,TRBJ2-2,TRBV5-5,CASSARLGPPLTGELFF,TGTGCCAGCAGCGCGCGTTTGGGTCCGCCCCTTACCGGGGAGCTGTTTTTT
.,.,TRBJ2-4,TRBV7-2,CASSLDPGAKNIQYF,TGTGCCAGCAGCTTAGATCCGGGAGCCAAAAACATTCAGTACTTC
TRBD1,few,TRBJ2-7,TRBV25-1,CASSPTGYEQYF,TGTGCCAGCAGTCCGACAGGGTACGAGCAGTACTTC
.,.,TRBJ2-7,TRBV2,CASSPLGEQYF,TGTGCCAGCAGCCCCTTGGGCGAGCAGTACTTC
.,.,TRBJ2-5,TRBV14,CASSQEEAPKFATQYF,TGTGCCAGCAGCCAAGAAGAAGCGCCAAAGTTTGCGACCCAGTACTTC
TRBD1,.,TRBJ1-2,TRBV7-9,CASSGQGIGYTF,TGTGCCAGCAGCGGACAGGGAATAGGCTACACCTTC
TRBD1,.,TRBJ2-1,TRBV27,CASSSLTGWDEQFF,TGTGCCAGCAGTTCCCTGACAGGGTGGGATGAGCAGTTCTTC
TRBD2,.,TRBJ2-1,TRBV5-4,CASSFRTSGFYNEQFF,TGTGCCAGCAGCTTTCGGACTAGCGGATTCTACAATGAGCAGTTCTTC
.,.,TRBJ2-7,TRBV11-2,CASSLEPGGREQYF,TGTGCCAGCAGCTTAGAGCCGGGCGGTCGCGAGCAGTACTTC
TRBD2,.,TRBJ2-1,TRBV14,CASSRSGRAFNEQFF,TGTGCCAGCAGCCGGAGCGGGAGGGCCTTCAATGAGCAGTTCTTC
.,.,TRBJ1-1,TRBV11-2,CASSFHQTEAFF,TGTGCCAGCAGCTTCCACCAGACTGAAGCTTTCTTT
.,.,TRBJ1-3,TRBV6-6,CASSYSPQGHGNTIYF,TGTGCCAGCAGTTACTCTCCACAGGGTCATGGAAACACCATATATTTT
.,.,TRBJ2-7,TRBV6-5,CASSYAGQHEQYF,TGTGCCAGCAGTTACGCGGGACAGCACGAGCAGTACTTC
TRBD2,.,TRBJ2-1,TRBV27,CASTMRLAGVSNEQFF,TGTGCCAGCACCATGCGACTAGCGGGGGTGAGCAATGAGCAGTTCTTC